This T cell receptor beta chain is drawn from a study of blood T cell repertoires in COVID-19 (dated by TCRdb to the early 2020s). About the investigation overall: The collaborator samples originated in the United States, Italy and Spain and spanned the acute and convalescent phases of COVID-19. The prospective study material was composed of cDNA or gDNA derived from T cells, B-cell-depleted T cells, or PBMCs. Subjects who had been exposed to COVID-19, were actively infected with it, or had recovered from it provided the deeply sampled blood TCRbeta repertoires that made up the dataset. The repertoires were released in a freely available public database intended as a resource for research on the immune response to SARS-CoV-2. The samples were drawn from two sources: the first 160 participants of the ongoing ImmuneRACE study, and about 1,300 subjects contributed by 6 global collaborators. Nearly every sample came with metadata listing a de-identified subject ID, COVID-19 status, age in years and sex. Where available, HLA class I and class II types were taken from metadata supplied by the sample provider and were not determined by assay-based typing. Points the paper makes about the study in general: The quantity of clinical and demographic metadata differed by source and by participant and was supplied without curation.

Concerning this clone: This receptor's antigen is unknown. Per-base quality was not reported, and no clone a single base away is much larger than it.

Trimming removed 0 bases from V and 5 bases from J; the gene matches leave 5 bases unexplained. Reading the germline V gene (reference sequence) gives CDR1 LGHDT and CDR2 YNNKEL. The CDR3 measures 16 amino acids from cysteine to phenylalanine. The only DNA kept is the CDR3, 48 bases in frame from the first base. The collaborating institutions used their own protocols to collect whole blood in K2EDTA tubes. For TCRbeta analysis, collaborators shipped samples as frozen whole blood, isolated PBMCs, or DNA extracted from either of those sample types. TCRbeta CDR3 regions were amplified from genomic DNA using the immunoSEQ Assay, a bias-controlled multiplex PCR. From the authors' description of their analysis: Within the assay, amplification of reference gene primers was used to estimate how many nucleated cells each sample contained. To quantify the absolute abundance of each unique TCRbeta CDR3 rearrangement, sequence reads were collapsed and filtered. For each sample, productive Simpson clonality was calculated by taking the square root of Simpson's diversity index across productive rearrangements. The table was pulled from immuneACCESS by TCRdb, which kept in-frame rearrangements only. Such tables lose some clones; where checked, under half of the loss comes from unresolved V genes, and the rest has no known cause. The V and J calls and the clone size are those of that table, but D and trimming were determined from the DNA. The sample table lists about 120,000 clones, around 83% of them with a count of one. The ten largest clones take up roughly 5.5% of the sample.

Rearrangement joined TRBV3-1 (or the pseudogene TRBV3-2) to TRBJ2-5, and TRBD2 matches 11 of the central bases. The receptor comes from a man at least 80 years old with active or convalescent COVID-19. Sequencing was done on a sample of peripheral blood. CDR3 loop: CASSQDPLAGDETQYF. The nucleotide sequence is TGTGCCAGCAGCCAAGACCCACTAGCGGGGGATGAGACCCAGTACTTC.